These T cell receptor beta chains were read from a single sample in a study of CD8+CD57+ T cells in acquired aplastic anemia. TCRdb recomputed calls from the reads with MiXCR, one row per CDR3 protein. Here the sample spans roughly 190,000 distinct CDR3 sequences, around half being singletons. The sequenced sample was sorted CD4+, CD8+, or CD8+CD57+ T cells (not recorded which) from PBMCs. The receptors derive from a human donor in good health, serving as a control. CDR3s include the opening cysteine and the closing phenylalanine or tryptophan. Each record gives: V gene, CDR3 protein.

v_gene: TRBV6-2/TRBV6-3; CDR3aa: CASSYSLAGASYEQYF
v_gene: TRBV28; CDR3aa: CASSLLEGTDTQYF
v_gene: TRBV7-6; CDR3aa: CASSSTGDTQYF
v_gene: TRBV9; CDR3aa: CASSNGLGTRAFGQFF
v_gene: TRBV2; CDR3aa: CASSFGLEAFF
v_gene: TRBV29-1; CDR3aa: CSVRLAGGADTQYF
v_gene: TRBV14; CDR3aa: CASSFRGERPGSWTGELFF
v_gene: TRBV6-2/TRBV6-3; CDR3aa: CASNGQESSPLHF
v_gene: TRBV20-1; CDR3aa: CSAREQGADGYTF
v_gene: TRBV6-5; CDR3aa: CASSKGGTGTIGAFF
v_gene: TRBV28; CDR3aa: CASSFGTSGQETQYF
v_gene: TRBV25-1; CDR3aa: CASSESVGTDTQYF
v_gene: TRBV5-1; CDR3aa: CASSLGRSQETQYF
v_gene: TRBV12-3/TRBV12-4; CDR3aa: CASSLGLASNEQFF
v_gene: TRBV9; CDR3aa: CASSLSDSTNYGYTF
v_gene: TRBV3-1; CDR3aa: CASSQRTHSYEQYF